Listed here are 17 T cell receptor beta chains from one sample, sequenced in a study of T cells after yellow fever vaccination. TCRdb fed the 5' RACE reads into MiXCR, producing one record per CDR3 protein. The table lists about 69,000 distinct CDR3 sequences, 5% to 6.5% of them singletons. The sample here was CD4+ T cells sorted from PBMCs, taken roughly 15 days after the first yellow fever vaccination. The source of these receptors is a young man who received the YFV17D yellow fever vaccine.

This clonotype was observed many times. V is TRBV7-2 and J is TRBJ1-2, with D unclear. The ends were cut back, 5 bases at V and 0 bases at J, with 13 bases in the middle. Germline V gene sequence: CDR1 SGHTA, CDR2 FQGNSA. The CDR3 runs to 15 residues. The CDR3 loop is CASSTDGGTNYGYTF. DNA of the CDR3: TGTGCCAGCAGCACGGACGGTGGGACTAACTATGGCTACACCTTC.

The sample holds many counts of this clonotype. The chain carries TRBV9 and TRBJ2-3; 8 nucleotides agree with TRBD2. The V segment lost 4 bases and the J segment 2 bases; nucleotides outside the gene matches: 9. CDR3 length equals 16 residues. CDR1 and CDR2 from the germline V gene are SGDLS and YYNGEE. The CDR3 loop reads CASSSFGRGATDTQYF. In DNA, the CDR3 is TGTGCCAGCAGCTCTTTCGGGCGGGGGGCCACAGATACGCAGTATTTT.

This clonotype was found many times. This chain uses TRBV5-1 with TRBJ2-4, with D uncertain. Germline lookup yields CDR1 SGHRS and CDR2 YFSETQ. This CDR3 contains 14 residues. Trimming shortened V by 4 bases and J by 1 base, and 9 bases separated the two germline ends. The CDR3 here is CASSPRPAKNIQYF. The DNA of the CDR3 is TGCGCCAGCAGCCCCCGGCCGGCCAAAAACATTCAGTACTTC. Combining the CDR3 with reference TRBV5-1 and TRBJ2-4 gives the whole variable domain KAGVTQTPRYLIKTRGQQVTLSCSPISGHRSVSWYQQTPGQGLQFLFEYFSETQRNKGNFPGRFSGRQFSNSRSEMNVSTLELGDSALYLCASSPRPAKNIQYFGAGTRLSVL.

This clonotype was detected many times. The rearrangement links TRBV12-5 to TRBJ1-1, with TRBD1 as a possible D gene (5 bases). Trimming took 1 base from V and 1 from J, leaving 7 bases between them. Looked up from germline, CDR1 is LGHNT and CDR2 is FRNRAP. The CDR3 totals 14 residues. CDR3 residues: CASGLETGNTEAFF. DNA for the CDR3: TGTGCTAGTGGTTTGGAAACAGGGAACACTGAAGCTTTCTTT. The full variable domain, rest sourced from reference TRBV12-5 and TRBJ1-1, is DARVTQTPRHKVTEMGQEVTMRCQPILGHNTVFWYRQTMMQGLELLAYFRNRAPLDDSGMPKDRFSAEMPDATLATLKIQPSEPRDSAVYFCASGLETGNTEAFFGQGTRLTVV.

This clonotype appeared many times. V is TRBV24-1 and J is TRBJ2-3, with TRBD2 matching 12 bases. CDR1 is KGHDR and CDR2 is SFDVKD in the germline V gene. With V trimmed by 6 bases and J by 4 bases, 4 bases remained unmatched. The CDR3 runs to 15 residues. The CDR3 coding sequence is TGTGCCACCAGTCCTGCTAGCGGGGGGGCAGATACGCAGTATTTT. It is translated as CATSPASGGADTQYF.

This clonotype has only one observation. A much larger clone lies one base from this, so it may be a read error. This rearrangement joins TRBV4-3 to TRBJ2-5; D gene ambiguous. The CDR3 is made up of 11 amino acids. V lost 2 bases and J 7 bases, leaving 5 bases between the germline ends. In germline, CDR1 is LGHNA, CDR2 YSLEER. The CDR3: CASSQTGTQYF. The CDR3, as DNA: TGCGCCAGCAGCCAAACGGGGACCCAGTACTTC.

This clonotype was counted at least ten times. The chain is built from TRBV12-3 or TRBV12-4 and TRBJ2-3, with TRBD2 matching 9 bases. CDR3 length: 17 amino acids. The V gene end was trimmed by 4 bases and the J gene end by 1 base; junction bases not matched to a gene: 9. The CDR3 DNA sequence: TGTGCCAGCAGTTCCGAAGCGGGGGGCCCCGGCACAGATACGCAGTATTTT. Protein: CASSSEAGGPGTDTQYF.

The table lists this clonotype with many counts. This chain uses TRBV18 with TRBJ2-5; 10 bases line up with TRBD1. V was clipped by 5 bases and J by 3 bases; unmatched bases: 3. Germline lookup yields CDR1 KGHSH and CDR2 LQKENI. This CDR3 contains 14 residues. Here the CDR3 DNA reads TGTGCCAGCTCATTTGGACAGGGGGAAGAGACCCAGTACTTC. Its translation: CASSFGQGEETQYF.

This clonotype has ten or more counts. CDR3: CASSRDKNTEAFF. The CDR3 DNA follows: TGTGCCAGCTCACGGGACAAGAACACTGAAGCTTTCTTT. The chain couples TRBV18 to TRBJ1-1; D perhaps matches TRBD1 (6 bases). CDR1 is KGHSH, CDR2 LQKENI, per germline. V lost 4 bases, J lost 1 base, and 7 bases lay in between. There are 13 residues in the CDR3. Looking up the rest from reference TRBV18 and TRBJ1-1 gives the full variable domain: NAGVMQNPRHLVRRRGQEARLRCSPMKGHSHVYWYRQLPEEGLKFMVYLQKENIIDESGMPKERFSAEFPKEGPSILRIQQVVRGDSAAYFCASSRDKNTEAFFGQGTRLTVV.

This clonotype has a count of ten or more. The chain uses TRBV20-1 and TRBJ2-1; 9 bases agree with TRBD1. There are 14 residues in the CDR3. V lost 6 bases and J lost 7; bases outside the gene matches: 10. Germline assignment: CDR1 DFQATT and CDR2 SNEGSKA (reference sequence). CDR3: CSARGQGLRNEQFF. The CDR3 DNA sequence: TGCAGTGCGAGGGGACAGGGATTGAGGAATGAGCAGTTCTTC.

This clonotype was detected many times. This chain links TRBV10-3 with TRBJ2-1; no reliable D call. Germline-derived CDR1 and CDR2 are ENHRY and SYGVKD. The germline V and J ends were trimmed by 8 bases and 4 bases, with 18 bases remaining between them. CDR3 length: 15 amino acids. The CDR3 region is CAIDSAGYPYNEQFF. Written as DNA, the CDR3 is TGTGCCATCGATTCGGCAGGATATCCTTACAATGAGCAGTTCTTC.

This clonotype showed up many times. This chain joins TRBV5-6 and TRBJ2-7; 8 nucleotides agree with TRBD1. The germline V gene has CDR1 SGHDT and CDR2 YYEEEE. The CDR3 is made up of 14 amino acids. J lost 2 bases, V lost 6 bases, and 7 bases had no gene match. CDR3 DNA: TGTGCCAGCAAAGACTGGACAGGGACCTACGAGCAGTACGTC. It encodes CASKDWTGTYEQYV.

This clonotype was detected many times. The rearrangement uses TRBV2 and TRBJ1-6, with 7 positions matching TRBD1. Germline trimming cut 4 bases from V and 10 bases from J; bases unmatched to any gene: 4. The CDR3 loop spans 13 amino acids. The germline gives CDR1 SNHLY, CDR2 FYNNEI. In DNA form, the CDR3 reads TGTGCCAGCAGTGGGGAACAGGGGTCACCCCTCCACTTT. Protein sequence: CASSGEQGSPLHF.

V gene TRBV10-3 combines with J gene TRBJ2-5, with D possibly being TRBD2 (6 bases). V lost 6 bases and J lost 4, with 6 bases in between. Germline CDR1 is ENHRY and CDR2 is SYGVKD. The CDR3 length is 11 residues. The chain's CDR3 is CAIRGGETQYF. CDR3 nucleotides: TGTGCCATCAGGGGGGGAGAGACCCAGTACTTC.

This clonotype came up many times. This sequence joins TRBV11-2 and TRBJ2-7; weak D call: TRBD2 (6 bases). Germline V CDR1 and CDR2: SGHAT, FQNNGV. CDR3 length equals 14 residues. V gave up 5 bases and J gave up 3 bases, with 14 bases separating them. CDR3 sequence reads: CASSSWRGDYEQYV. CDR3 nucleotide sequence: TGTGCCAGCAGCAGTTGGCGGGGCGACTACGAGCAGTACGTC.

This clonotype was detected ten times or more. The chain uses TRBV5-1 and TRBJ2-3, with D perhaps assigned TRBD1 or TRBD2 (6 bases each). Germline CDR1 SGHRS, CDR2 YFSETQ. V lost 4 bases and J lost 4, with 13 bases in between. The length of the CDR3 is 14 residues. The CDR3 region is CASSRGGGSDTQYF. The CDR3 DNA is TGCGCCAGCAGCCGAGGAGGGGGTTCAGATACGCAGTATTTT.

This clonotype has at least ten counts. CDR3 bases: TGTGCCAGCAGAGGGACAAATGGCTACACCTTC. It yields the protein CASRGTNGYTF. The chain has TRBV6-5 and TRBJ1-2; D is perhaps TRBD1 (6 bases). V lost 6 bases and J 6 bases, leaving 8 bases between the germline ends. Germline lookup yields CDR1 MNHEY and CDR2 SVGAGI. This CDR3 region has 11 residues.